This TCR beta chain was observed in a study of cytomegalovirus exposure and HLA in healthy donors (dated by TCRdb to 2016 to 2017). Regarding the complete study: In an earlier analysis of fewer than 750 of the donors, around 300 Gb of sequence data and some 100 million unique TCR beta sequences from roughly 190 million T cells were reported. Class I and class II HLA loci were covered by the typing at four-digit resolution. Around 320 gigabases of sequencing data and approximately 84 million unique TCR sequences were included in an early release covering about 600 HLA-typed donors. Every discovery cohort repertoire had been produced on one sequencing platform. Donor age, sex, ethnicity and CMV serostatus were collected together with the repertoire data. Among approximately 370 genotyped donors of the cohort, an average of around 220,000 unique TCR beta nucleotide sequences was sequenced per donor, of which 15% to 20% were non-productive. The number of typed donors differed by locus: roughly 629-640 for A, B, C, DRB1 and DQB1; some 500 for DQA1; some 610 for DPA1; and about 470 for DPB1. The later analysis used no new phenotypic data to find candidate immune exposures, relying instead on TCR beta sequences and their occurrence across donors. To predict cytomegalovirus infection status, the study brought together high-throughput TCR immunosequencing, statistical association of individual TCRs with disease status, and machine learning. Genome-wide SNP genotypes for about 60% of the roughly 670 donors were used in a later genetic analysis, which treated that subset as a discovery cohort. To study patterns of TCR occurrence, a later analysis re-analyzed previously published TCR beta repertoires from around 670 donors and added high-resolution HLA genotyping. An earlier analysis of nearly 600 of the donors applied high-throughput TCR beta sequencing to assess whether each TCR beta V gene segment acted as functional or pseudogenic. Among the roughly 430 genotyped donors, around 79% belonged to the genetic ancestry cluster associated with self-reported Caucasian donors. The study profiled the T cell repertoires of some 610 subjects by immunosequencing and related them to cytomegalovirus serostatus. A handful of DR-DQ haplotypes were handled as single units for association and clustering because linkage in the cohort was strong. The study aimed to test whether signatures of past pathogen exposure could be identified by cataloging public T cell receptors. Besides the first cohort of some 670 subjects, a separate validation cohort made up of over 95 different subjects was used. Results the study describes overall, beyond this receptor: Only TCR beta chains were sequenced in this cohort, and the absence of alpha or paired-chain data limited detectable features. In a later analysis, most CMV-associated TCR beta chains were found to appear HLA-restricted, with HLA associations seemingly driven largely by CMV exposure. According to a later genetic analysis, donors in an Asian-associated ancestry cluster had fewer N-insertions in productive TCRs than the approximately 630-donor mean. In a later genetic analysis, a missense DCLRE1C variant was associated with V-gene and J-gene trimming of TCR beta chains, and the association was replicated in an independent cohort. A total of 150 to 200 TCR beta chains were listed by the study as associated with cytomegalovirus. For the cohort, immune exposure information was limited to CMV serostatus. A further reported finding was that TCR beta sequences accurately predicted the HLA-A and HLA-B alleles for most subjects in the first cohort. Several of the top co-occurrence clusters appeared to be linked to parvovirus B19, influenza, CMV and Epstein-Barr virus, according to a later analysis. When HLA alleles, especially DR and DQ, strongly co-occurred, attributing TCR associations to individual alleles was difficult. HLA typing was unavailable for some donors at each locus, so association tests used only the typed subset. In a later analysis, TCR association rates were found to vary across HLA loci, with the most associated TCRs seen for DRB1 alleles and the fewest for HLA-C alleles. The authors suggested that the approach could potentially be generalized to other disease states and immunological phenotypes. The 87-base-pair reads could not distinguish some IMGT-functional V segments, including TRBV6-2 and TRBV6-3, so those segments were excluded. In vitro tests confirmed that three of the cytomegalovirus-associated TCR beta chains recognize cytomegalovirus antigens. Most TCR sequences were observed very rarely across donors, whereas some public TCRs were present in many individuals. Correlated functional status among segregating V segments might reflect linkage disequilibrium, but an unknown experimental factor could not be ruled out. Sequencing depth was assumed to be roughly uniform across donors in the presence/absence analyses, though that assumption may not hold. In an earlier analysis of around 500 of the donors, most TCR beta V segments appeared in productive rearrangements about 87% or about 30% of the time, broadly matching IMGT annotations. Cytomegalovirus status was reported to be diagnosed by the classifier with high specificity and sensitivity in both the original and validation cohorts. Roughly 15 rarely observed V segments, including chromosome 9 orphons, were excluded from the earlier analysis of a few hundred of the donors because counts were too low. At a false discovery rate of 0.05, a later analysis linked 16,951 TCR beta sequences to specific HLA alleles. A later analysis found that HLA-associated TCR beta chains were more clonally expanded and had lower generation probabilities than equally common non-associated chains. The sequencing pipeline was judged likely to have produced a cluster of highly shared sequence variants as a technical artifact.

Libraries were built with the immunoSEQ multiplex PCR assay. For the multiplex PCR, a mixture combining 60 forward primers for TCR Vbeta segments and 13 reverse primers for TCR Jbeta segments was used. The CDR3 region of rearranged TCR beta genes was amplified from genomic DNA with a multiplex PCR assay. On the Illumina HiSeq System, the amplified TCR beta libraries were sequenced as 87-base-pair reads. In the paper's pipeline: In a later analysis, some 80 million unique TCR beta chains were counted across the approximately 620 repertoires, and roughly 9.9 million of these chains were shared by at least two donors. A nearest-neighbor algorithm error-corrected the raw reads and collapsed the reads into unique sequences, merging closely related sequences to remove PCR and sequencing errors. To assign V, D and J gene segments, CDR3 sequences were aligned to IMGT reference sequences. For a sequence to be retained, a match of at least six nucleotides was required to both a V gene segment and a J gene segment. A rearrangement was called productive if the CDR3 had no stop codons and remained in frame with V and J, and every other rearrangement was called non-productive. CDR3 was defined by IMGT convention, running from the second conserved V-encoded cysteine to the conserved J-encoded phenylalanine. The earlier analysis of 450 to 750 of the donors excluded any sequence lacking an unambiguous match to a single V gene segment. In an earlier analysis of 587 of the donors, V segments were called functional above 56.7% productive rearrangements and were called segregating when the between-donor standard deviation exceeded 5%. A statistical classification framework was built to diagnose cytomegalovirus status from the catalog of TCR beta chain sequences. In a later analysis, TCR nucleotide sequences were compared against IMGT/GENE-DB human TR gene sequences so that V and J genes could be assigned. The TCRdist pipeline was used in a later analysis to assign CDR3 sequences and most-parsimonious VDJ recombination scenarios. In a later analysis, each TCR beta chain was defined by its CDR3 amino acid sequence together with its V-gene family, and reads lacking a unique V-gene family were excluded. In a later analysis, several hundred highly shared, low-generation-probability nucleotide sequences were removed to address suspected cross-contamination and a sequencing artifact. In a later analysis, a clonal expansion index was calculated for each public chain from normalized within-repertoire ranks of inferred template counts. Generation probabilities in a later analysis came from a VDJ recombination model fitted to out-of-frame rearrangements, and those results were checked against IGoR. In a later analysis, TCR-TCR, TCR-HLA and TCR-CMV co-occurrence was scored with hypergeometric tests, and a repertoire-size bias correction was applied to TCR pairs. A later analysis estimated false discovery rates by permuting HLA or CMV assignments 20 times. In a later analysis, co-occurring TCRs were grouped using DBSCAN, with TCRdist sequence similarity added in when clustering inside HLA-allele-positive subsets. For co-occurrence clustering, repertoires with fewer than 30,000 or more than 120,000 public chains were excluded, along with roughly 5 repertoires with anomalous nucleotide sharing. In its TCRdb copy, this immuneACCESS table keeps in-frame sequences only and misses some clones. Where compared with another copy, unresolved V genes explain less than half of these, and the others have no known cause. For V, J and clone size, that table is used; D and trimming come from the DNA. The sample table records 100,000 to 150,000 clones; approximately 81% of these occur just once. Together, the top ten hold 6% to 8% of the sample.

Comment on this clone: No antigen is known for it. Base qualities are not provided; no much larger clone lies one nucleotide away.

In total, roughly 670 healthy bone marrow donors made up the cohort. All cohort members were sampled while nominally healthy, although unrecorded immune exposures were likely present. The donor tested CMV seronegative and was one of the 352 seronegative cohort members. Every donor gave a peripheral blood sample, and the peripheral blood mononuclear cells from that sample were used for TCR beta sequencing. Genomic DNA extraction from the blood cell samples was performed with the Qiagen DNeasy Blood Extraction Kit. The CDR3 covers 16 residues, taking in both the cysteine and the phenylalanine. Of the read, only the CDR3 DNA is kept; its 48 bases are in frame from base 1. V lost 0 bases and J lost 0 bases, and the count of bases not matched to a germline gene is 6. The germline V gene provides CDR1 SGDLS and CDR2 YYNGEE.

The sequencing input was PBMCs. The chain couples TRBV9 to TRBJ2-7; TRBD2 fits 7 bases in the junction. The TCR originated in a male donor in good health and CMV-seronegative. The CDR3 is CASSVAGGGYSYEQYF. In nucleotide form, the sequence is TGTGCCAGCAGCGTAGCGGGAGGAGGATACTCCTACGAGCAGTACTTC.